This T cell receptor beta chain was sequenced in a study of spatial heterogeneity in lung cancer. As for the study in general: Sequenced were any available follow-up PBMC samples, which had been obtained a median of roughly 2 years after resection. General study points: In blood, ubiquitous expanded tumor TCRs appeared more at resection than follow-up.

Regarding time point: blood at routine non-recurrence follow-up after resection. Researchers sequenced whole RNA taken from tumor, nontumor lung or frozen PBMC without sorting. CDR3 length: 15 residues. Germline V gives CDR1 MNHEY, CDR2 SMNVEV (reference sequence). V was clipped by 6 bases and J by 4 bases, with 15 bases between them. In its sample, this clonotype was seen many times. Its antigen is currently unknown. Every individual TCR cDNA molecule carried its own unique molecular identifier, which allowed correction of PCR and sequencing errors. Via MiXCR, TCRdb re-called the 5' RACE reads, giving one row per CDR3 protein. The sample contains some 46,000 distinct CDR3 sequences, roughly 10% of which appear only once.

The source was PBMCs, collected at follow-up. The clonotype comes from a male donor with early-stage non-small cell lung cancer. The rearrangement links TRBV27 to TRBJ1-4; D might be TRBD1 (6 bases). CDR3 DNA: TGTGCCAGCAGCCGACTGGACAGCCTTAATGAAAAACTGTTTTTT. It is translated as CASSRLDSLNEKLFF. Based on the CDR3 plus reference TRBV27 and TRBJ1-4, the full variable domain is EAQVTQNPRYLITVTGKKLTVTCSQNMNHEYMSWYRQDPGLGLRQIYYSMNVEVTDKGDVPEGYKVSRKEKRNFPLILESPSPNQTSLYFCASSRLDSLNEKLFFGSGTQLSVL.